One sample yielded the 10 T cell receptor beta chains listed below, sequenced in a study of cytomegalovirus exposure and HLA in healthy donors. Repertoires were generated with immunoSEQ multiplex PCR, while TCRdb's copy carries only in-frame clones and drops some. The table has around 260,000 clones, 80% to 95% seen once; the top ten hold approximately 3%. Source material: PBMCs. These receptor sequences come from a woman in her twenties or thirties in good health and CMV-seronegative.

The chain recombines TRBV27 with TRBJ2-7; 7 positions agree with TRBD1. The CDR3 has 14 residues. The V gene end was trimmed by 0 bases and the J gene end by 2 bases; junction bases not matched to a gene: 1. Germline V gene lookup returns CDR1 MNHEY and CDR2 SMNVEV (reference sequence). The CDR3 DNA follows: TGTGCCAGCAGTTTATCTACAGGGGCCTACGAGCAGTACTTC. The encoded protein is CASSLSTGAYEQYF.

The V call is TRBV9, the J call TRBJ2-3; weak D call: TRBD1 (6 bases). CDR1 is SGDLS and CDR2 is YYNGEE in the germline V gene. The CDR3 has 15 residues. The germline V and J ends were trimmed by 3 bases and 4 bases, with 15 bases remaining between them. CDR3 in DNA: TGTGCCAGCAGCGACTACAGGGTGTTCCCAGATACGCAGTATTTT. It codes for CASSDYRVFPDTQYF. The whole variable domain, filled in from reference TRBV9 and TRBJ2-3, reads DSGVTQTPKHLITATGQRVTLRCSPRSGDLSVYWYQQSLDQGLQFLIQYYNGEERAKGNILERFSAQQFPDLHSELNLSSLELGDSALYFCASSDYRVFPDTQYFGPGTRLTVL.

The genes are TRBV27 and TRBJ2-1; 10 nucleotides align to TRBD2. The trim removed 4 bases at V and 3 bases at J, leaving 12 bases unmatched. CDR3 length: 18 residues. CDR1 and CDR2 (germline): MNHEY, SMNVEV (reference sequence). The CDR3 sequence is CASSSPLTSGSYYNEQFF. In DNA form, the CDR3 reads TGTGCCAGCAGTTCCCCATTGACTAGCGGGTCGTACTACAATGAGCAGTTCTTC.

CDR3 region: CAIGTNQETQYF. The CDR3 region has the DNA TGTGCCATCGGGACAAATCAAGAGACCCAGTACTTC. V is TRBV10-3 and J is TRBJ2-5; D is possibly TRBD1 (6 bases). CDR3 size: 12 residues. V lost 8 bases, J lost 2 bases, and 9 bases lay in between. Germline V gene data show CDR1 as ENHRY and CDR2 as SYGVKD.

The rearrangement links TRBV4-1 to TRBJ2-1; D possibly corresponds to TRBD2 (6 bases). Trimming cost V 5 bases and J 2 bases, with 13 bases left between them. CDR1 and CDR2 (germline): MGHRA, YSYEKL. The CDR3 consists of 15 residues. The CDR3 region has the DNA TGCGCCAGCAGCGCGATCCGCGGGACCTACAATGAGCAGTTCTTC. This translates into CASSAIRGTYNEQFF.

V gene TRBV5-1 combines with J gene TRBJ2-7, with 9 bases that match TRBD2. Germline CDR1 and CDR2: SGHRS and YFSETQ. V shed 0 bases, J shed 2 bases, and the junction held 3 bases outside the gene matches. This CDR3 comprises 15 residues. In DNA form, the CDR3 reads TGCGCCAGCAGCTTGGATAGCGGGAGCCCCTACGAGCAGTACTTC. Its translation: CASSLDSGSPYEQYF.

V usage is TRBV4-3 and J usage is TRBJ2-7; the D is unclear. In germline, CDR1 is LGHNA, CDR2 YSLEER. The CDR3 runs to 11 residues. The V gene lost 3 bases and the J gene lost 3 bases, with 3 bases spanning the gap. CDR3 nucleotide sequence: TGCGCCAGCAGCCATAACTACGAGCAGTACTTC. It codes for CASSHNYEQYF.

Points on this clone: This sample includes further DNA sequences coding for the same CDR3. J is TRBJ2-7 and V is TRBV5-4; D remains ambiguous. V shed 2 bases and J shed 2 bases, with 5 bases lying between them. CDR1 SGHNT and CDR2 YYREEE come from the germline V gene (reference sequence). There are 12 residues in the CDR3. CDR3 bases: TGTGCCAGCAGCTTTGGGGCCTACGAGCAGTACTTC. Its protein is CASSFGAYEQYF.

This chain links TRBV5-4 with TRBJ2-7; D remains ambiguous. The ends were cut back, 5 bases at V and 6 bases at J, with 21 bases in the middle. Germline CDR1 SGHNT, CDR2 YYREEE (reference sequence). The CDR3 sequence is 15 residues long. This chain's CDR3 is CASSPGIVVTTEQYF. CDR3 nucleotides: TGTGCCAGCAGTCCTGGGATAGTAGTAACTACCGAGCAGTACTTC.

This chain connects TRBV18 to TRBJ2-7; possible D gene TRBD1, 6 bases. The germline gives CDR1 KGHSH, CDR2 LQKENI. V was pared by 4 bases and J by 3 bases, with 10 bases between. The CDR3 is 13 residues long. CDR3 residues: CASSLQQGYEQYF. The CDR3 coding sequence is TGTGCCAGCTCACTCCAACAGGGCTACGAGCAGTACTTC.